This paragraph covers one T cell receptor (beta chain) sequence. Its specificity is unknown. This entry is derived from a study of T cell responses to AZD1222 COVID-19 vaccine. General study results and limits: Elevations in Spike-specific TCR breadth and depth followed administration of two AZD1222 doses.

This table comes from immunoSEQ multiplex PCR, and its TCRdb copy is limited to in-frame clones, with some not included. The top ten hold roughly 15% of the sample, which has more than 85,000 clones, roughly 86% seen once. The CDR3 length is 18 residues. V was clipped by 3 bases and J by 0 bases, with 15 bases between them. CDR1 and CDR2 from the germline V gene are SGHVS and FNYEAQ. Specimen: peripheral blood, collected 28 days after the second AZD1222 dose. The chain carries TRBV7-6 and TRBJ2-6; unclear D gene. The TCR comes from an adult who received the AZD1222 COVID-19 vaccine. The CDR3 sequence is CASSFLISANSGANVLTF. The DNA for the CDR3 is TGTGCCAGCAGCTTCTTGATAAGCGCAAACTCTGGGGCCAACGTCCTGACTTTC.